This is a list of T cell receptor beta chains from one sample in a study of control samples from healthy donors and cancer patients. Clones were read by immunoSEQ multiplex PCR, and TCRdb kept only the in-frame ones, dropping some. Of 150,000 to 200,000 clones in the sample, roughly 92% are singletons; the top ten hold 1.1% to 1.5%. Sequenced sample: blood. The receptors derive from a man aged 30 to 39 in good health. Both conserved end residues are part of each CDR3. The order of the fields is clone size, J gene, D gene, V gene, CDR3 DNA, CDR3 protein. D genes are given only for firm matches. Not all rows give a size; the values are once, few, many and, for expanded clones, a class.

NA | TRBJ1-1 | NA | TRBV6-5 | TGTGCCAGCAGTTCCGTGGGCAAGGCTAAATCTGAAGCTTTCTTT | CASSSVGKAKSEAFF
NA | TRBJ2-1 | TRBD2 | TRBV3-1/TRBV3-2 | TGTGCCAGCAGCCAAGTACCGGGACTAGCGGGGATGAATGAGCAGTTCTTC | CASSQVPGLAGMNEQFF
NA | TRBJ2-6 | NA | TRBV7-9 | TGTGCCAGCGCATCCTCTTTGTTCCGGGCTGGGGCCAACGTCCTGACTTTC | CASASSLFRAGANVLTF
NA | TRBJ2-3 | TRBD2 | TRBV7-9 | TGTGCCAGCAGCCGACTAGCGGGAGGGTGGGCAGATACGCAGTATTTT | CASSRLAGGWADTQYF
NA | TRBJ2-1 | NA | TRBV6-1 | TGTGCCAGCAGTGAACGCTCGTTCAATGAGCAGTTCTTC | CASSERSFNEQFF
NA | TRBJ1-1 | NA | TRBV11-2 | TGTGCCAGCAGCGTGTCCTTTCTGAACACTGAAGCTTTCTTT | CASSVSFLNTEAFF
NA | TRBJ1-5 | NA | TRBV4-1 | TGCGCCAGCAGCCAACTGAGTATGAATCAGCCCCAGCATTTT | CASSQLSMNQPQHF
NA | TRBJ1-2 | NA | TRBV9 | TGTGCCAGCAGCGTAGCGAGCAACAGGGGCTACACCTTC | CASSVASNRGYTF
NA | TRBJ1-1 | NA | TRBV7-9 | TGTGCCAGCAGCTTAAGGAAGGGGCCGGGGACTGAAGCTTTCTTT | CASSLRKGPGTEAFF
NA | TRBJ2-7 | NA | TRBV5-1 | TGCGCCAGCAGCGAAGGGACCCTGGGCGGCTACGAGCAGTACTTC | CASSEGTLGGYEQYF
once | TRBJ2-3 | TRBD2 | TRBV4-2 | TGTGCCAGCAGCCATGTGGGGGCGAGCGGGGGGGCCCGAGATACGCAGTATTTT | CASSHVGASGGARDTQYF
NA | TRBJ1-2 | NA | TRBV11-1 | TGTGCCAGCAGCTTTGATAACTATGGCTACACCTTC | CASSFDNYGYTF
NA | TRBJ1-2 | NA | TRBV28 | TGTGCCAGCAGTTTCGGGCAGAACTATGGCTACACCTTC | CASSFGQNYGYTF
few | TRBJ1-2 | NA | TRBV29-1 | TGCAGCGCATTTGGGGGTGACGGCTATGGCTACACCTTC | CSAFGGDGYGYTF
once | TRBJ2-1 | TRBD2 | TRBV29-1 | TGCAGCGTTGCCGGGACTAGCGGGGCCATGTTGGACAATGAGCAGTTCTTC | CSVAGTSGAMLDNEQFF
NA | TRBJ1-1 | TRBD1 | TRBV6-5 | TGTGCCGTAAGACAGGGGACGGCGGACACTGAAGCTTTCTTT | CAVRQGTADTEAFF
NA | TRBJ1-5 | NA | TRBV2 | TGTGCCAGCAGTCTTGACAGCAACGGGGTAGGTCAGCCCCAGCATTTT | CASSLDSNGVGQPQHF
NA | TRBJ1-1 | NA | TRBV27 | TGTGCCAGCAGTTTGAGTTGGCGGATGAACACTGAAGCTTTCTTT | CASSLSWRMNTEAFF
NA | TRBJ2-3 | NA | TRBV19 | TGTGCCAGTAACAAGGGGGGAAGCACAGATACGCAGTATTTT | CASNKGGSTDTQYF
once | TRBJ2-2 | NA | TRBV15 | TGTGCCACCAGTAGGGAGACCGGGGAGCTGTTTTTT | CATSRETGELFF
NA | TRBJ1-1 | NA | TRBV19 | TGTGCCAGTGAGGGGGGGAACACTGAAGCTTTCTTT | CASEGGNTEAFF
NA | TRBJ1-1 | NA | TRBV10-3 | TGTGCCATCGGGCGGTACCGAGGGGGCACTGAAGCTTTCTTT | CAIGRYRGGTEAFF
NA | TRBJ2-3 | NA | TRBV5-4 | TGTGCCAGCAAGCGAGAAAGTAGCACAGATACGCAGTATTTT | CASKRESSTDTQYF
NA | TRBJ1-1 | NA | TRBV11-2 | TGTGCCAGCTCAAAGGGGGGTATTGAAGCTTTCTTT | CASSKGGIEAFF
once | TRBJ1-5 | NA | TRBV12-5 | TGTGCTAGGGGCCTCGGGGGGGGCGGGCCCCAGCATTTT | CARGLGGGGPQHF